This TCR beta chain was captured in a study of metastatic and nonmetastatic thyroid tumors. Until they underwent thyroid surgery, no patient had received any treatment. Germline CDR1 reads SGHDN; CDR2 reads FVKESK. The length of the CDR3 is 15 residues. V shed 4 bases, J shed 2 bases, and the junction held 4 bases outside the gene matches. TCRdb re-called the PCR reads via MiXCR. Seen here are about 16,000 clones, around an eighth observed once, and the top ten hold around 15%. This clone was seen only a few times. This sample includes further DNA sequences coding for the same CDR3. Sample: tumor tissue. The V gene is TRBV14, the J gene TRBJ1-4, with TRBD1 matching over 7 bases. This sequence originates from a female donor with papillary thyroid cancer or a benign thyroid nodule (not recorded which). Some clones in this sample may be carry-over from other donors' samples. CDR3: CASSPRGGTNEKLFF. CDR3 sequence (DNA): TGTGCCAGCAGCCCCAGGGGGGGCACTAATGAAAAACTGTTTTTT.